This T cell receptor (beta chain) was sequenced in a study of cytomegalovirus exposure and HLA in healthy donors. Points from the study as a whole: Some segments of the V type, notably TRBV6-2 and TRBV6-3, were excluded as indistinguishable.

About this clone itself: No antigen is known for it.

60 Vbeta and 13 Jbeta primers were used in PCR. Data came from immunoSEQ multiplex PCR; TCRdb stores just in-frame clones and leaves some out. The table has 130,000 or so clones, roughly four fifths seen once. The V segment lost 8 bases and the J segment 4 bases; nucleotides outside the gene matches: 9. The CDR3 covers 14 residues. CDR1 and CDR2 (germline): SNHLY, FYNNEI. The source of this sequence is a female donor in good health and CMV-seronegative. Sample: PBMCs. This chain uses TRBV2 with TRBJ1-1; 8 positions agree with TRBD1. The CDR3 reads CASLRRGQATEAFF. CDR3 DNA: TGTGCCAGCCTTCGCAGGGGGCAGGCCACTGAAGCTTTCTTT.